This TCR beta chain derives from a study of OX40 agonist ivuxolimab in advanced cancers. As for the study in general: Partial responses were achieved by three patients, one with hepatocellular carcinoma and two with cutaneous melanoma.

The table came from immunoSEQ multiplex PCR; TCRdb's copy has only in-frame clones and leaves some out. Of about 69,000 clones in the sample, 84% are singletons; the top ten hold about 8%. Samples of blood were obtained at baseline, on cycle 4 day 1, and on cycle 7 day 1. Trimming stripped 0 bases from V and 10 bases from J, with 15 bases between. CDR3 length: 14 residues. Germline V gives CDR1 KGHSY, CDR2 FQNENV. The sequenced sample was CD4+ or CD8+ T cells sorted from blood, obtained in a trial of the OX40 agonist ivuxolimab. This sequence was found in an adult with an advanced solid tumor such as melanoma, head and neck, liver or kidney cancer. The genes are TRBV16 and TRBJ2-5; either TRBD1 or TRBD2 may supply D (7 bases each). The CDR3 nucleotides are TGTGCCAGCAGCCAATCTGTCCAGGGGGGGAGCCAGTACTTC. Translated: CASSQSVQGGSQYF.